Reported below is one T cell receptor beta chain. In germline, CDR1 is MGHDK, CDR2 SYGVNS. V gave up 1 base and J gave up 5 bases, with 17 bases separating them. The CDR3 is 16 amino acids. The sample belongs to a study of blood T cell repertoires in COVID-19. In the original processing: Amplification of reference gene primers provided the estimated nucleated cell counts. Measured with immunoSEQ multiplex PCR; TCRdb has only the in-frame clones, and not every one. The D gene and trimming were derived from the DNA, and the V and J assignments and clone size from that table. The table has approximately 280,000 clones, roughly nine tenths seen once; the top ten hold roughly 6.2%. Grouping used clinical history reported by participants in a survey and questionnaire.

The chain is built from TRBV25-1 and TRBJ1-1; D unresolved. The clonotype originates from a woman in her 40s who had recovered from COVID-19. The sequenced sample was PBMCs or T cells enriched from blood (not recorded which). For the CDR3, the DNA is TGTGCCAGCAGTGAATCCGAGGGCCTTGACGCGACTGAAGCTTTCTTT. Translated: CASSESEGLDATEAFF.